The source of this T cell receptor beta chain is a study of blood T cell repertoires in COVID-19. J lost 4 bases, V lost 1 base, and 4 bases had no gene match. Germline V gene data show CDR1 as MGHRA and CDR2 as YSYEKL. This CDR3 spans 16 amino acids. The assay was immunoSEQ multiplex PCR, and TCRdb's table has in-frame clones only and misses some. The repertoire holds tens of thousands of clones, with about 90% as singletons. The material sequenced was peripheral blood. V is TRBV4-1 and J is TRBJ1-4; 9 bases are shared with TRBD1. The TCR comes from a human donor in a cohort sampled during active COVID-19. The CDR3, as DNA: TGCGCCAGCAGCCAAGTGACAGGGGGGCGTAATGAAAAACTGTTTTTT. Encoded protein: CASSQVTGGRNEKLFF.